The clone carrying this T cell receptor beta chain was counted ten times or more. V lost 4 bases to trimming and J lost 7 bases, with 11 bases between them. The germline V gene encodes CDR1 MNHEY and CDR2 SVGEGT. The CDR3 consists of 13 residues. This record comes from a study of molecular identifiers for immune sequencing clone quantification. Study as a whole: RNA, taken in replicates from 20,000 or 100,000 naive CD8 cells, was split five ways, with four sequenced.

MiXCR, run by TCRdb on the PCR reads, gives a single entry per CDR3 protein. The sample lists about 640,000 distinct CDR3 sequences, 20% occurring once. The TCR comes from a human donor in good health. Some libraries in this study had Jurkat cell RNA spiked in. The genes are TRBV6-2 or TRBV6-3 and TRBJ2-1; tentatively, D is TRBD2 (5 bases). Sequenced sample: naive CD8+ T cells from blood, with Jurkat cell RNA spiked in. Stated subset: FACS-sorted CD8+CD4-CCR7+CD45RA+ naive T cells. In DNA form, the CDR3 reads TGTGCCAGCAGTTCCCTCCGGGGTAATGAGCAGTTCTTC. It is translated as CASSSLRGNEQFF.